These 30 T cell receptor beta chains were sequenced from one sample in a study of T cell responses to AZD1222 COVID-19 vaccine listed by TCRdb under 2021. Library preparation employed the immunoSEQ multiplex PCR assay. This immuneACCESS table, as held by TCRdb, lists in-frame sequences with V and J called but not all clones. Of the missing ones, under half trace to an unresolved V gene in checked studies; the others have no known cause. The sample table lists 140,000 to 150,000 clones, 85% to 95% of them with a count of one. Roughly 9.1% of the sample is held by the ten biggest clonotypes. The time point label of this sample denotes: baseline before first vaccination. The source material was peripheral blood, sampled on day 0 of AZD1222 vaccination. The source of these receptors is an adult in good health.

This clone is a singleton in its sample. The chain uses TRBV28 and TRBJ2-5, with D perhaps TRBD1 or TRBD2 (5 bases each). V dropped 1 base and J dropped 5 bases, with 14 bases sitting between them. There are 15 residues in the CDR3. Germline CDR1 MDHEN, CDR2 SYDVKM. CDR3 sequence: CASSLLPGTLETQYF. CDR3 nucleotides: TGTGCCAGCAGTTTATTGCCAGGGACGTTGGAGACCCAGTACTTC. Full variable domain (outside the CDR3, taken from reference TRBV28 and TRBJ2-5): DVKVTQSSRYLVKRTGEKVFLECVQDMDHENMFWYRQDPGLGLRLIYFSYDVKMKEKGDIPEGYSVSREKKERFSLILESASTNQTSMYLCASSLLPGTLETQYFGPGTRLLVL.

The chain has TRBV10-3 and TRBJ2-7, with 10 nucleotides matching TRBD1. The CDR3 length is 14 residues. Trimming at V came to 11 bases and at J to 5 bases, leaving 12 bases not matched to a gene. Germline V gene lookup returns CDR1 ENHRY and CDR2 SYGVKD. The CDR3 region is CAADSGQGMHEQYF. CDR3 in DNA: TGTGCCGCAGATTCGGGACAGGGGATGCACGAGCAGTACTTC.

The V gene is TRBV11-3, the J gene TRBJ1-5, with D perhaps TRBD1 (6 bases). Germline CDR1 and CDR2: SGHNT and YENEEA. V lost 6 bases and J 4 bases, leaving 28 bases between the germline ends. This CDR3 is built from 19 residues. For the CDR3, the DNA is TGTGCCAGCAGACACGGAGGGGACATGACCCAAGTCAAAAATCAGCCCCAGCATTTT. Translation: CASRHGGDMTQVKNQPQHF.

Only a few counts were recorded for this clone. The V gene is TRBV5-6, the J gene TRBJ1-5; D ambiguous. There are 15 residues in the CDR3. Germline-derived CDR1 and CDR2 are SGHDT and YYEEEE. V was clipped by 0 bases and J by 0 bases, with 7 bases between them. The CDR3 loop reads CASSLGQTSNQPQHF. CDR3 DNA: TGTGCCAGCAGCTTGGGGCAGACTAGCAATCAGCCCCAGCATTTT.

The chain has TRBV10-3 and TRBJ2-7, with a possible D match to TRBD2 (7 bases). Germline lookup yields CDR1 ENHRY and CDR2 SYGVKD. V dropped 7 bases and J dropped 7 bases, with 23 bases sitting between them. The CDR3 runs 15 residues. In nucleotides, the CDR3 is TGTGCCATCACGGGGGGCGGGACTACCTCTCGTGAGCAGTACTTC. This gives the protein CAITGGGTTSREQYF.

The chain employs TRBV21-1 and TRBJ1-5. TRBV21-1 is shown as a pseudogene. The CDR3 consists of 17 residues. The CDR3 region is CASTSFREEPRNQPQHF. The CDR3 DNA is TGTGCCAGCACCTCTTTCCGGGAAGAGCCCCGAAATCAGCCCCAGCATTTT.

The chain is built from TRBV2 and TRBJ1-1, with D maybe TRBD1 (6 bases). The CDR3 has 13 amino acids. V shed 6 bases and J shed 7 bases, with 15 bases lying between them. Looked up from germline, CDR1 is SNHLY and CDR2 is FYNNEI. DNA for the CDR3: TGTGCCAGCAGGGAGACAGGATTTTATGAAGCTTTCTTT. Amino acid sequence: CASRETGFYEAFF.

The chain employs TRBV5-1 and TRBJ2-7; D is ambiguous. Germline V gives CDR1 SGHRS, CDR2 YFSETQ. CDR3 length: 14 amino acids. V was trimmed by 0 bases and J by 6 bases, leaving 13 bases between them. The CDR3 spells CASSLGSPSVEQYF. CDR3 nucleotides: TGCGCCAGCAGCTTGGGGAGCCCCTCGGTCGAGCAGTACTTC.

The gene calls are TRBV2 and TRBJ2-1; no definite D call. V was cut by 7 bases and J by 5 bases, with 6 bases left in between. Germline V gene lookup returns CDR1 SNHLY and CDR2 FYNNEI. This CDR3 region has 11 residues. CDR3 sequence (DNA): TGTGCCAGCACCTACCACAATGAGCAGTTCTTC. Translation: CASTYHNEQFF.

The chain joins TRBV6-5 to TRBJ1-2, with D possibly being TRBD1 (5 bases). The CDR3 consists of 14 residues. V dropped 5 bases and J dropped 5 bases, with 15 bases sitting between them. Germline loops: CDR1 MNHEY, CDR2 SVGAGI. This CDR3 is CASSPSGRRYGYTF. The CDR3 DNA reads TGTGCCAGCAGTCCATCAGGGAGGAGGTATGGCTACACCTTC.

The chain combines TRBV10-3 with TRBJ1-2; possible D gene TRBD1, 5 bases. The germline gives CDR1 ENHRY, CDR2 SYGVKD. V lost 3 bases to trimming and J lost 6 bases, with 11 bases between them. The CDR3 runs to 13 residues. The CDR3 DNA is TGTGCCATCAGTGAAAATGACAGAGATGGCTACACCTTC. This translates into CAISENDRDGYTF.

The chain employs TRBV4-2 and TRBJ1-5; 11 bases agree with TRBD1. Germline V gives CDR1 LGHNA, CDR2 YNFKEQ. V dropped 1 base and J dropped 4; count of bases not matched to a gene: 12. The CDR3 covers 19 residues. The CDR3 DNA is TGTGCCAGCAGCCAAGCTACCGGGACAGGGGGGTATGATAATCAGCCCCAGCATTTT. Amino acids: CASSQATGTGGYDNQPQHF.

The chain combines TRBV2 with TRBJ2-3; D ambiguous. V lost 3 bases and J 0 bases, leaving 7 bases between the germline ends. The CDR3 spans 14 residues. Germline V gene sequence: CDR1 SNHLY, CDR2 FYNNEI. The CDR3 reads CASSDDGSTDTQYF. CDR3 in DNA: TGTGCCAGCAGTGATGATGGTAGCACAGATACGCAGTATTTT.

The rearrangement uses TRBV7-2 and TRBJ1-1; 7 nucleotides agree with TRBD1. The germline V gene encodes CDR1 SGHTA and CDR2 FQGNSA. After removal of 1 base from V and 10 bases from J, the junction contained 12 bases not matched to a gene. The CDR3 spans 15 residues. CDR3 in DNA: TGTGCCAGCAGCTTAGTTTTAATACAGGGGCCCCTAGCTTTCTTT. Amino acid sequence: CASSLVLIQGPLAFF.

A few counts support this clone. The chain couples TRBV30 to TRBJ1-5; unclear D gene. The length of the CDR3 is 12 residues. Germline V gives CDR1 GTSNPN, CDR2 SVGIG (reference sequence). The germline V and J ends were trimmed by 8 bases and 4 bases, with 12 bases remaining between them. The CDR3 protein is CALNYQNQPQHF. CDR3 nucleotide sequence: TGTGCCCTCAACTACCAGAATCAGCCCCAGCATTTT.

This chain connects TRBV27 to TRBJ1-5; D uncertain. The germline gives CDR1 MNHEY, CDR2 SMNVEV (reference sequence). This CDR3 comprises 13 residues. The V end lost 5 bases, the J end lost 7 bases, and 12 bases lay between the germline ends. CDR3 sequence (DNA): TGTGCCAGCAGTAGGGCCCAGAGACAGCCCCAGCATTTT. Translating it yields CASSRAQRQPQHF.

The chain recombines TRBV24-1 with TRBJ2-1, with TRBD1 matching over 7 bases. Germline values: CDR1 KGHDR, CDR2 SFDVKD. CDR3 length: 13 residues. V lost 4 bases and J lost 15; bases outside the gene matches: 11. The CDR3 region has the DNA TGTGCCACCAGTGACGTAGGACAGGAGCCGCTGTTCTTC. Protein sequence: CATSDVGQEPLFF.

V gene TRBV9 combines with J gene TRBJ2-1; the D is unclear. The V gene's germline CDR1 is SGDLS and CDR2 YYNGEE. V lost 2 bases and J 10 bases, leaving 13 bases between the germline ends. CDR3 size: 13 residues. CDR3 sequence: CASSVDLAREQFF. CDR3 sequence (DNA): TGTGCCAGCAGCGTGGATCTTGCTAGAGAGCAGTTCTTC.

The rearrangement links TRBV3-1 (or the pseudogene TRBV3-2) to TRBJ1-2; no clear D. Trimming took 0 bases from V and 4 from J, leaving 6 bases between them. The CDR3 contains 13 residues. Germline values: CDR1 LGHDT, CDR2 YNNKEL (reference sequence). This CDR3 is CASSQEWGYGYTF. CDR3 bases: TGTGCCAGCAGCCAAGAGTGGGGCTATGGCTACACCTTC.

The J gene is TRBJ1-2, the V gene TRBV28; possibly TRBD1 for D (5 bases). Trimming took off 6 bases at V and 4 bases at J, with 12 bases between the two ends. Germline V CDR1 and CDR2: MDHEN, SYDVKM. The length of the CDR3 is 13 residues. CDR3 amino acids: CASSSGQVYGYTF. As DNA, the CDR3 is TGTGCCAGCAGCTCAGGACAAGTCTATGGCTACACCTTC.

The rearrangement joins TRBV5-1 to TRBJ2-1; TRBD1 might be the D (6 bases). This CDR3 is 13 amino acids long. The V and J ends lost 5 bases and 0 bases respectively, with 6 bases between them. The V gene's germline CDR1 is SGHRS and CDR2 YFSETQ. The CDR3 sequence: CASRGGSYNEQFF. CDR3 in DNA: TGCGCCAGCAGAGGGGGCTCCTACAATGAGCAGTTCTTC.

The chain combines TRBV2 with TRBJ2-7; a possible D gene is TRBD1 (5 bases). Looked up from germline, CDR1 is SNHLY and CDR2 is FYNNEI. This CDR3 region has 12 residues. The germline V and J ends were trimmed by 6 bases and 1 base, with 7 bases remaining between them. CDR3 residues: CASRTESYEQYF. In DNA, the CDR3 is TGTGCCAGCAGGACAGAGTCCTACGAGCAGTACTTC.

In its sample, this clone was seen once. This rearrangement joins TRBV7-3 to TRBJ2-1; TRBD2 agrees at 10 bases. The CDR3 is made up of 17 amino acids. Germline V lookup: CDR1 SGHTA, CDR2 FQGTGA. V was clipped by 5 bases and J by 7 bases; unmatched bases: 14. The CDR3 nucleotides are TGTGCCAGCAGCCCCAATGCTCGGGCTAGCGGGGGTAATGAGCAGTTCTTC. The encoded protein is CASSPNARASGGNEQFF. Supplemented by reference TRBV7-3 and TRBJ2-1, the full variable domain reads GAGVSQTPSNKVTEKGKYVELRCDPISGHTALYWYRQSLGQGPEFLIYFQGTGAADDSGLPNDRFFAVRPEGSVSTLKIQRTERGDSAVYLCASSPNARASGGNEQFFGPGTRLTVL.

This chain connects TRBV6-5 to TRBJ1-6; 7 bases match TRBD1. The CDR3 is 16 amino acids. Germline CDR1 MNHEY, CDR2 SVGAGI. With 2 bases clipped from V and 8 bases from J, the junction kept 9 bases outside the gene matches. CDR3 residues: CASSYEAAQGYSPLHF. The CDR3 DNA sequence: TGTGCCAGCAGTTACGAGGCAGCACAGGGGTATTCACCCCTCCACTTT.

This clone was counted between two and nine times. The CDR3 bases are TGTGCCAGTAGGGGCGGGGCCAACGTCCTGACTTTC. Protein: CASRGGANVLTF. The V gene is TRBV19, the J gene TRBJ2-6; D is undetermined. CDR3 length equals 12 residues. Germline loops: CDR1 LNHDA, CDR2 SQIVND (reference sequence). The V end lost 6 bases, the J end lost 4 bases, and 4 bases lay between the germline ends. The variable domain in full, with the rest retrieved from reference TRBV19 and TRBJ2-6, is DGGITQSPKYLFRKEGQNVTLSCEQNLNHDAMYWYRQDPGQGLRLIYYSQIVNDFQKGDIAEGYSVSREKKESFPLTVTSAQKNPTAFYLCASRGGANVLTFGAGSRLTVL.

The V call is TRBV5-1, the J call TRBJ2-3; no clear D. Germline V gives CDR1 SGHRS, CDR2 YFSETQ. There are 16 residues in the CDR3. V lost 0 bases and J lost 4, with 15 bases in between. For the CDR3, the DNA is TGCGCCAGCAGCTTGGAAGGCCGTCCCCTTCCAGATACGCAGTATTTT. Translating gives CASSLEGRPLPDTQYF.

The J gene is TRBJ1-3, the V gene TRBV19; D remains ambiguous. The CDR3 is made up of 15 amino acids. The V gene lost 3 bases and the J gene lost 4 bases, with 13 bases spanning the gap. Germline loops: CDR1 LNHDA, CDR2 SQIVND (reference sequence). The CDR3 coding sequence is TGTGCCAGTAGTATGACGGTGGCAAGCGGAAACACCATATATTTT. As protein: CASSMTVASGNTIYF.

The rearrangement joins TRBV19 to TRBJ2-1; 7 positions agree with TRBD1. Trimming at V came to 6 bases and at J to 2 bases, leaving 1 base not matched to a gene. The CDR3 has 13 amino acids. Germline V gene lookup returns CDR1 LNHDA and CDR2 SQIVND (reference sequence). CDR3 sequence (DNA): TGTGCCAGTAGAACAGGGGCCTACAATGAGCAGTTCTTC. Translating it yields CASRTGAYNEQFF.

This sequence joins TRBV5-1 and TRBJ2-5; the match to TRBD2 covers 8 bases. The CDR3 sequence is 16 residues long. Germline values: CDR1 SGHRS, CDR2 YFSETQ. J was trimmed by 2 bases and V by 3 bases; bases with no gene match: 9. DNA of the CDR3: TGCGCCAGCAGCTCGGGGCCTAGCGGGTTTCAAGAGACCCAGTACTTC. It is translated as CASSSGPSGFQETQYF.

The CDR3: CASSSGIYNEQFF. The CDR3 nucleotides are TGTGCCAGCAGCTCCGGGATTTACAATGAGCAGTTCTTC. The chain couples TRBV11-1 to TRBJ2-1, with D possibly being TRBD2 (5 bases). The V and J ends lost 4 bases and 4 bases respectively, with 8 bases between them. Germline values: CDR1 SGHAT, CDR2 FQDESV (reference sequence). The CDR3 contains 13 residues.